The present entry profiles one T cell receptor beta chain with its context. Its antigen is not identified. This CDR3 comprises 14 residues. Germline CDR1 is SGHRS and CDR2 is YFSETQ. The V gene lost 1 base and the J gene lost 5 bases, with 12 bases spanning the gap. This sample was included in a study of blood T cells in healthy people across ages. Study details: Per two T cells, template switching captured roughly one barcoded beta molecule. Findings and caveats of the study: The study lacked donor CMV status, which possibly confounded expanded clonotype changes. Per million T cells, TCR beta diversity dropped about linearly as age rose.

Each sample used at least 6 million PBMCs. A J-beta primer mix and a sample-barcoded 5' primer were used in a second PCR of about 7 to 12 cycles. TCRdb re-derived calls from the 5' RACE reads in MiXCR, one entry per CDR3 protein. The table shows approximately 690,000 distinct CDR3 sequences, with roughly three fifths occurring only once. This TCR was recovered from a man aged 55 to 69 in good health. The chain has TRBV5-1 and TRBJ2-5, with D perhaps matching TRBD2 (5 bases). The sequenced sample was blood. The CDR3 spells CASSLSEGWETQYF. In nucleotides, the CDR3 is TGCGCCAGCAGCTTGAGTGAGGGTTGGGAGACCCAGTACTTC.